Included here is one TCR beta chain sequence, with context. The data belong to a study of blood T cell repertoires in COVID-19. Study context: The United States, Italy and Spain provided the acute and convalescent COVID-19 samples. PBMCs, B-cell-depleted T cells, or T cells provided the cDNA or gDNA that made up the material.

As originally analysed: Reference gene primer amplification yielded estimated nucleated cell counts. Data came from immunoSEQ multiplex PCR; TCRdb stores just in-frame clones and leaves some out. For V, J and clone size, that table is used; D and trimming come from the DNA. The top ten clones hold around 8% of a sample with some 100,000 clones, approximately 80% of them seen once. What was sequenced was peripheral blood. The TCR comes from a woman aged 80 or older with active or convalescent COVID-19.

The CDR3 DNA reads TGTGCCAGCAGCTTAGATACGAGCAATGAGCAGTTCTTC. Protein product: CASSLDTSNEQFF. The chain is built from TRBV11-1 and TRBJ2-1, with D unresolved. Germline V gene data show CDR1 as SGHAT and CDR2 as FQDESV (reference sequence). The CDR3 spans 13 residues. V was cut by 1 base and J by 6 bases, with 7 bases left in between.